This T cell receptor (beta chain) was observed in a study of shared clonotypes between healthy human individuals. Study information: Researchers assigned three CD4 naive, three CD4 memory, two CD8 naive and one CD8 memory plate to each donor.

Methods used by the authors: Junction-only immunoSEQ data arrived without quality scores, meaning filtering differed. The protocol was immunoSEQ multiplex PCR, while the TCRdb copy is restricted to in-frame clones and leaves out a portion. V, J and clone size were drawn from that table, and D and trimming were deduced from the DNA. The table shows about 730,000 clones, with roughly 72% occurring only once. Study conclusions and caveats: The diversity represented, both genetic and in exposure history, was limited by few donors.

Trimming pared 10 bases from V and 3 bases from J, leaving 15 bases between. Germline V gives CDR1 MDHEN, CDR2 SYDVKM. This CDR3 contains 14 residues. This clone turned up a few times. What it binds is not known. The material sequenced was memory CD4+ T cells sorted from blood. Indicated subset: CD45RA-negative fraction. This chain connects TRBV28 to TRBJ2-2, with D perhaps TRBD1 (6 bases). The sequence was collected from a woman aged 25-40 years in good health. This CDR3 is CAIAGAAHTGELFF. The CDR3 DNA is TGTGCCATCGCAGGGGCAGCCCACACCGGGGAGCTGTTTTTT.